What follows are 32 T cell receptor beta chains derived from one specimen sequenced in a study of shared clonotypes between healthy human individuals. The assay was immunoSEQ multiplex PCR, and TCRdb's table has in-frame clones only and misses some. The sample has some 550,000 clones; 95% to 98% are singletons. Sequenced: naive CD4+ T cells sorted from blood. Subset noted: CD45RA+ positively selected. The receptors derive from a woman aged 25 to 39 in good health.

This chain connects TRBV6-1 to TRBJ1-1; D is unresolved. CDR1 is MNHNS and CDR2 is SASEGT in the germline V gene. There are 12 residues in the CDR3. Trimming took off 3 bases at V and 8 bases at J, with 10 bases between the two ends. The CDR3 nucleotides are TGTGCCAGCAGTGAGGACGGTCAAGAAGCTTTCTTT. Translated, it gives CASSEDGQEAFF.

This chain connects TRBV28 to TRBJ1-4; possibly TRBD1 for D (5 bases). V shed 4 bases and J shed 8 bases, with 17 bases lying between them. Germline V gene sequence: CDR1 MDHEN, CDR2 SYDVKM. The CDR3 covers 15 residues. The CDR3 nucleotides are TGTGCCAGCAGTTCGCAAGGAGGGGAAAGGGAAAAACTGTTTTTT. This gives the protein CASSSQGGEREKLFF.

CDR3 nucleotide sequence: TGTGCCTGGAGTCTGGGACAGGGGGTTTCCGGGGAGCTGTTTTTT. It is translated as CAWSLGQGVSGELFF. V usage is TRBV30 and J usage is TRBJ2-2; 11 bases fit TRBD1. The germline V gene has CDR1 GTSNPN and CDR2 SVGIG (reference sequence). The CDR3 runs to 15 residues. Losses at the gene ends were 2 bases for V and 6 bases for J; bases not matched to a gene: 5.

As DNA, the CDR3 is TGTGCCAGCTCACGCAGCTCAGGGGGCACTGAAGCTTTCTTT. Protein sequence: CASSRSSGGTEAFF. J is TRBJ1-1 and V is TRBV18; TRBD1 matches at 7 bases. CDR3 length: 14 residues. Germline V gene lookup returns CDR1 KGHSH and CDR2 LQKENI. With 4 bases clipped from V and 4 bases from J, the junction kept 6 bases outside the gene matches.

The chain uses TRBV9 and TRBJ2-1; maybe TRBD2 (5 bases). Germline CDR1 and CDR2: SGDLS and YYNGEE. Trimming took 4 bases from V and 3 from J, leaving 14 bases between them. This CDR3 is 15 amino acids long. CDR3 sequence: CASSTLVGSYNEQFF. The CDR3 region has the DNA TGTGCCAGCAGCACCCTAGTAGGGAGCTACAATGAGCAGTTCTTC. Based on the CDR3 plus reference TRBV9 and TRBJ2-1, the full variable domain is DSGVTQTPKHLITATGQRVTLRCSPRSGDLSVYWYQQSLDQGLQFLIQYYNGEERAKGNILERFSAQQFPDLHSELNLSSLELGDSALYFCASSTLVGSYNEQFFGPGTRLTVL.

The CDR3 protein is CASSLAGRGNQETQYF. For the CDR3, the DNA is TGTGCCAGCAGCTTAGCGGGGCGGGGGAACCAAGAGACCCAGTACTTC. V gene TRBV7-7 combines with J gene TRBJ2-5; 7 bases map to TRBD2. CDR3 length: 16 residues. J lost 0 bases, V lost 0 bases, and 4 bases had no gene match. Germline CDR1 is SSHAT and CDR2 is FNYEAQ (reference sequence).

This sequence joins TRBV6-6 and TRBJ1-2; perhaps TRBD1 as D (5 bases). Trimming cost V 0 bases and J 6 bases, with 14 bases left between them. From germline, CDR1 is MNHNY and CDR2 SVGAGI (reference sequence). This CDR3 is built from 15 residues. As DNA, the CDR3 is TGTGCCAGCAGTTACTCGTCGCAGGGAAGTCATGGCTACACCTTC. It codes for CASSYSSQGSHGYTF.

V is TRBV27 and J is TRBJ2-3; the match to TRBD2 covers 7 bases. The V gene end was trimmed by 10 bases and the J gene end by 0 bases; junction bases not matched to a gene: 19. Germline V gene data show CDR1 as MNHEY and CDR2 as SMNVEV (reference sequence). The CDR3 is 18 amino acids. The CDR3 DNA is TGTGCCATCCGACGGACAATGCGGCTAGCGGTGAGCACAGATACGCAGTATTTT. Encoded protein: CAIRRTMRLAVSTDTQYF.

The gene calls are TRBV18 and TRBJ1-1; D may be TRBD1 (5 bases). From germline, CDR1 is KGHSH and CDR2 LQKENI. Trimming left V 4 bases short and J 0 bases short, with 9 bases between. The CDR3 length is 14 residues. CDR3 protein: CASSQGLMNTEAFF. In DNA form, the CDR3 reads TGTGCCAGCTCACAGGGGCTCATGAACACTGAAGCTTTCTTT.

The chain has TRBV5-4 and TRBJ2-1; D is possibly TRBD2 (7 bases). The germline V and J ends were trimmed by 6 bases and 8 bases, with 15 bases remaining between them. The length of the CDR3 is 13 residues. CDR1 is SGHNT, CDR2 YYREEE, per germline (reference sequence). The CDR3 DNA is TGTGCCAGCACTACCCGCGGGGGCGATGAGCAGTTCTTC. It is translated as CASTTRGGDEQFF.

The V gene is TRBV28, the J gene TRBJ1-1; D gene uncertain. Trimming shortened V by 8 bases and J by 2 bases, and 9 bases separated the two germline ends. In germline, CDR1 is MDHEN, CDR2 SYDVKM. This CDR3 comprises 12 residues. The CDR3 nucleotides read TGTGCCAGCGGAGAAGCAAACACTGAAGCTTTCTTT. Its translation: CASGEANTEAFF.

The chain employs TRBV19 and TRBJ1-4; TRBD1 might be the D (5 bases). Trimming left V 5 bases short and J 4 bases short, with 14 bases between. Germline lookup yields CDR1 LNHDA and CDR2 SQIVND (reference sequence). This CDR3 is built from 15 residues. The CDR3 loop is CASSPTDSLNEKLFF. The CDR3 DNA follows: TGTGCCAGTAGTCCCACCGACAGTCTTAATGAAAAACTGTTTTTT.

The gene calls are TRBV6-1 and TRBJ2-7; perhaps TRBD1 as D (6 bases). V was cut by 5 bases and J by 5 bases, with 13 bases left in between. CDR3 length: 13 amino acids. From germline, CDR1 is MNHNS and CDR2 SASEGT. CDR3 sequence reads: CASSKQGFNEQYF. The CDR3 DNA follows: TGTGCCAGCAGTAAACAGGGTTTCAACGAGCAGTACTTC.

This chain's CDR3 is CASSLGTEAFF. CDR3 sequence (DNA): TGTGCCAGCAGTTTGGGCACTGAAGCTTTCTTT. The chain uses TRBV27 and TRBJ1-1, with D unresolved. The CDR3 runs 11 residues. With 3 bases removed from V and 4 bases from J, the gap between germline ends came to 3 bases. The germline V gene encodes CDR1 MNHEY and CDR2 SMNVEV (reference sequence).

This chain connects TRBV5-1 to TRBJ2-7; TRBD2 might be the D (6 bases). CDR3 size: 15 residues. Germline V gives CDR1 SGHRS, CDR2 YFSETQ. The germline V and J ends were trimmed by 3 bases and 3 bases, with 16 bases remaining between them. Here the CDR3 DNA reads TGCGCCAGCAGCTCATCGGCGGGGACCCTCTACGAGCAGTACTTC. This translates into CASSSSAGTLYEQYF.

V is TRBV28 and J is TRBJ2-5, with D possibly TRBD1 on 7 matching bases. The CDR3 is made up of 16 amino acids. V was shortened by 1 base and J by 5 bases, with 17 bases between the two germline ends. Germline loops: CDR1 MDHEN, CDR2 SYDVKM. CDR3 in DNA: TGTGCCAGCAGTTTATTGGAGGGGGCGGAGGGGGAGACCCAGTACTTC. This gives the protein CASSLLEGAEGETQYF.

As for this clone: An end of the junction does not agree with germline; a read error may underlie this. This chain joins TRBV28 and TRBJ2-7; possibly TRBD1 for D (5 bases). CDR1 and CDR2 (germline): MDHEN, SYDVKM. This CDR3 is 10 amino acids long. DNA for the CDR3: TGTGCCAGCAGTTTAGGGCAGGGAAGCTTC. It codes for CASSLGQGSF.

The CDR3 coding sequence is TGTGCCTGGTCATTCCCGAGACAGAGCTCTGGAAACACCATATATTTT. Protein product: CAWSFPRQSSGNTIYF. This rearrangement joins TRBV30 to TRBJ1-3, with D possibly TRBD1 on 5 matching bases. Germline V gives CDR1 GTSNPN, CDR2 SVGIG (reference sequence). This CDR3 is built from 16 residues. With 5 bases removed from V and 0 bases from J, the gap between germline ends came to 17 bases.

The chain couples TRBV25-1 to TRBJ2-1; no firm D call. The CDR3 runs 13 residues. The germline CDR1 and CDR2 sequences are MGHDK and SYGVNS. The V end was cut by 5 bases, the J end by 5 bases, with 10 bases between. DNA of the CDR3: TGTGCCAGCAGTAGTGTGACCCACAATGAGCAGTTCTTC. It yields the protein CASSSVTHNEQFF.

The chain combines TRBV6-5 with TRBJ2-5; TRBD2 is a possible D gene (5 bases). The germline V gene has CDR1 MNHEY and CDR2 SVGAGI. The CDR3 sequence is 12 residues long. V dropped 2 bases and J dropped 5 bases, with 6 bases sitting between them. CDR3 loop: CASSYGEETQYF. In DNA, the CDR3 is TGTGCCAGCAGTTACGGGGAGGAGACCCAGTACTTC.

This sequence joins TRBV5-1 and TRBJ2-1; D is possibly TRBD2 (5 bases). Trimming took off 0 bases at V and 6 bases at J, with 16 bases between the two ends. Germline CDR1 and CDR2: SGHRS and YFSETQ. There are 16 residues in the CDR3. CDR3 sequence: CASSLEGAPLGNEQFF. The CDR3 DNA sequence: TGCGCCAGCAGCTTGGAGGGAGCGCCGCTTGGCAATGAGCAGTTCTTC.

V usage is TRBV19 and J usage is TRBJ2-7, with a weak D call TRBD1 (6 bases). This CDR3 comprises 12 residues. V was clipped by 5 bases and J by 3 bases, with 8 bases between them. Germline CDR1 reads LNHDA; CDR2 reads SQIVND (reference sequence). This chain's CDR3 is CASSRRGYEQYF. The CDR3 DNA is TGTGCCAGTAGTCGCAGGGGCTACGAGCAGTACTTC.

The rearrangement joins TRBV15 to TRBJ2-1, with a weak D call TRBD2 (6 bases). With 4 bases removed from V and 1 base from J, the gap between germline ends came to 8 bases. There are 14 residues in the CDR3. Germline CDR1 reads LNHNV; CDR2 reads YYDKDF (reference sequence). The CDR3 DNA follows: TGTGCCACCAGCACGGGACTTTCCTACAATGAGCAGTTCTTC. As protein: CATSTGLSYNEQFF. Full variable domain (missing parts from reference TRBV15 and TRBJ2-1): DAMVIQNPRYQVTQFGKPVTLSCSQTLNHNVMYWYQQKSSQAPKLLFHYYDKDFNNEADTPDNFQSRRPNTSFCFLDIRSPGLGDTAMYLCATSTGLSYNEQFFGPGTRLTVL.

This clone appeared once. J is TRBJ2-7 and V is TRBV5-1; 10 nucleotides match TRBD2. The CDR3 extends over 15 amino acids. Germline CDR1 reads SGHRS; CDR2 reads YFSETQ. Trimming removed 6 bases from V and 0 bases from J; junction bases left unmatched: 6. In DNA form, the CDR3 reads TGCGCCAGCAAGAGGGGGACTAGCGACTCCTACGAGCAGTACTTC. It codes for CASKRGTSDSYEQYF. Using reference TRBV5-1 and TRBJ2-7 for the parts outside the CDR3, the full variable domain is KAGVTQTPRYLIKTRGQQVTLSCSPISGHRSVSWYQQTPGQGLQFLFEYFSETQRNKGNFPGRFSGRQFSNSRSEMNVSTLELGDSALYLCASKRGTSDSYEQYFGPGTRLTVT.

Of note for this clone: The same CDR3 is also encoded by other DNA sequences in this sample. The J gene is TRBJ1-2, the V gene TRBV5-1; D is perhaps TRBD1 (5 bases). The CDR3 length is 14 residues. The V and J ends lost 0 bases and 2 bases respectively, with 8 bases between them. From germline, CDR1 is SGHRS and CDR2 YFSETQ. CDR3 in DNA: TGCGCCAGCAGCTTGGATCGGGGGAACTATGGCTACACCTTC. Its protein is CASSLDRGNYGYTF.

J is TRBJ1-2 and V is TRBV5-4; 9 positions match TRBD1. CDR1 is SGHNT, CDR2 YYREEE, per germline (reference sequence). Trimming removed 5 bases from V and 7 bases from J; junction bases left unmatched: 9. The length of the CDR3 is 14 residues. DNA of the CDR3: TGTGCCAGCAGTAACATACAGGGGGCTAGTGGCTACACCTTC. Amino acids: CASSNIQGASGYTF.

The rearrangement uses TRBV27 and TRBJ2-2; D is unresolved. This CDR3 has 15 residues. V was clipped by 8 bases and J by 1 base, with 14 bases between them. The germline CDR1 and CDR2 sequences are MNHEY and SMNVEV (reference sequence). CDR3 nucleotides: TGTGCCAGCTGGACGTTCGGTGGGAACACCGGGGAGCTGTTTTTT. This codes for CASWTFGGNTGELFF.

The chain employs TRBV6-6 and TRBJ1-1; D not certain. This CDR3 spans 11 amino acids. Trimming shortened V by 4 bases and J by 7 bases, and 7 bases separated the two germline ends. Germline CDR1 MNHNY, CDR2 SVGAGI (reference sequence). CDR3 DNA: TGTGCCAGCAGTTTAGAGGGTGAAGCTTTCTTT. This gives the protein CASSLEGEAFF.

The chain carries TRBV28 and TRBJ2-3, with D possibly TRBD1 on 6 matching bases. The germline gives CDR1 MDHEN, CDR2 SYDVKM. V lost 6 bases and J 8 bases, leaving 18 bases between the germline ends. This CDR3 is 14 amino acids long. The CDR3 DNA sequence: TGTGCCAGCAGCGGACAGCGCGGTATAGGTACGCAGTATTTT. This translates into CASSGQRGIGTQYF.

This chain uses TRBV5-4 with TRBJ1-4, with D tentatively TRBD1 (5 bases). This CDR3 contains 15 residues. Trimming left V 4 bases short and J 8 bases short, with 18 bases between. CDR1 is SGHNT and CDR2 is YYREEE in the germline V gene (reference sequence). The CDR3 bases are TGTGCCAGCAGCACGGGGGGGGGAAGAAAAGAAAAACTGTTTTTT. Translated, it gives CASSTGGGRKEKLFF.

The chain uses TRBV7-6 and TRBJ1-1; no clear D gene. The V gene lost 0 bases and the J gene lost 0 bases, with 5 bases spanning the gap. Germline assignment: CDR1 SGHVS and CDR2 FNYEAQ. This CDR3 has 14 residues. The CDR3 DNA is TGTGCCAGCAGCTTAGCGGAAATGAACACTGAAGCTTTCTTT. As protein: CASSLAEMNTEAFF.

CDR3 sequence: CASTPWVNEKLFF. The CDR3 DNA reads TGTGCCAGCACCCCCTGGGTCAATGAAAAACTGTTTTTT. This chain joins TRBV6-1 and TRBJ1-4; D gene ambiguous. Germline V gene lookup returns CDR1 MNHNS and CDR2 SASEGT. The CDR3 is 13 amino acids. Trimming pared 7 bases from V and 5 bases from J, leaving 11 bases between.